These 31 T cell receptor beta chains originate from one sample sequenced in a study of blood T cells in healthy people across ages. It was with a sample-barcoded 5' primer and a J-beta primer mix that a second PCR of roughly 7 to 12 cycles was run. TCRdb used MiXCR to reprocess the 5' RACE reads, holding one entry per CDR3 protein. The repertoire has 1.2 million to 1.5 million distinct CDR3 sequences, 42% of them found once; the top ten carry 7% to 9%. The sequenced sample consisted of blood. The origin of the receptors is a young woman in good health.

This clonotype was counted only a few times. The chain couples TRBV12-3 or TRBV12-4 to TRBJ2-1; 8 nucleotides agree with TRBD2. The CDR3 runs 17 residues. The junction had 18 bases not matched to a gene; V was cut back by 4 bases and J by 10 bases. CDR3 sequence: CASSSHQPGGPLHEQFF. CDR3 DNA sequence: TGTGCCAGCAGTTCCCACCAACCGGGAGGGCCCCTCCACGAGCAGTTCTTC.

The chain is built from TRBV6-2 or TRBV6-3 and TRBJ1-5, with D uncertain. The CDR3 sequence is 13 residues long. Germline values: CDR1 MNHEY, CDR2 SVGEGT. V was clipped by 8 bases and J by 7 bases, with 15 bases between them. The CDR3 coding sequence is TGTGCCAGCGGATTTCGGGAAGAGCAGCCCCAGCATTTT. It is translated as CASGFREEQPQHF.

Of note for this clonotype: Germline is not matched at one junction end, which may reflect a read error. The CDR3 region has the DNA TGTACCAGCAGGAAAATAGGGCGGGTCTTCAATGAGCAGTTCTTC. Residues: CTSRKIGRVFNEQFF. This rearrangement joins TRBV12-3 or TRBV12-4 to TRBJ2-1; maybe TRBD2 (5 bases). The CDR3 has 15 amino acids.

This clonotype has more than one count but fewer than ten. The CDR3 nucleotides read TGTGCCAGCAGCCAATACGGGGCGGGGGGACAAGAGACCCAGTACTTC. Translation: CASSQYGAGGQETQYF. This chain links TRBV3-1 with TRBJ2-5; 8 bases line up with TRBD2. Trimming cost V 2 bases and J 2 bases; bases outside gene matches: 7. CDR1 is LGHDT and CDR2 is YNNKEL in the germline V gene (reference sequence). This CDR3 is built from 16 residues.

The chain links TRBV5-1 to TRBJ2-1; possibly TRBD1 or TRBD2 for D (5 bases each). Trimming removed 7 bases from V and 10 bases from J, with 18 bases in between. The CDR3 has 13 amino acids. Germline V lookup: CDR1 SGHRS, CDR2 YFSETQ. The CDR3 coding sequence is TGCGCCAGCCGACGGGACGGTAACTACGAGCAGTTCTTC. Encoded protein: CASRRDGNYEQFF. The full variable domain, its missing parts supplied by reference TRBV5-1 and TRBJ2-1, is KAGVTQTPRYLIKTRGQQVTLSCSPISGHRSVSWYQQTPGQGLQFLFEYFSETQRNKGNFPGRFSGRQFSNSRSEMNVSTLELGDSALYLCASRRDGNYEQFFGPGTRLTVL.

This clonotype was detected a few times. The CDR3 bases are TGTGCCAGCAGTGAAGTGGGTCAGGGCTACGAGCAGTACTTC. Its translation is CASSEVGQGYEQYF. The chain carries TRBV2 and TRBJ2-7; tentatively, D is TRBD1 (5 bases). CDR1 is SNHLY and CDR2 is FYNNEI in the germline V gene. The CDR3 is made up of 14 amino acids. Trimming left V 1 base short and J 3 bases short, with 10 bases between.

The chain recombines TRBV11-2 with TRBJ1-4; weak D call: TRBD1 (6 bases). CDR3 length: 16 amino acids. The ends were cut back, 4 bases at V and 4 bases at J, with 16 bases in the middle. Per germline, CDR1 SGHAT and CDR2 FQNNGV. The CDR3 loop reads CASSWPQGLGNEKLFF. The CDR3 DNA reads TGTGCCAGCAGCTGGCCCCAGGGGTTAGGTAATGAAAAACTGTTTTTT.

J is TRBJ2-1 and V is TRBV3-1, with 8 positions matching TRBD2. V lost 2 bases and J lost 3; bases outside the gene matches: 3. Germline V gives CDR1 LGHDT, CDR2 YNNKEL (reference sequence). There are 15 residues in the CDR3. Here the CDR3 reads CASSQSGSNYNEQFF. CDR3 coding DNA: TGTGCCAGCAGCCAAAGCGGGAGTAACTACAATGAGCAGTTCTTC.

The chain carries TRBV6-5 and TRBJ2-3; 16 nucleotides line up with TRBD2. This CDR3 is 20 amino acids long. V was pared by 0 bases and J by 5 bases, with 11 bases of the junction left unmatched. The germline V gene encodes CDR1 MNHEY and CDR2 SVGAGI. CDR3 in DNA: TGTGCCAGCAGTTACTCCGGGACTAGCGGGAGGGCCTTTTCGTTAGATACGCAGTATTTT. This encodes CASSYSGTSGRAFSLDTQYF.

The chain's CDR3 is CASSFGRNPYEQYF. In DNA form, the CDR3 reads TGTGCCAGCAGTTTTGGGAGGAATCCCTACGAGCAGTACTTC. The rearrangement links TRBV12-3 or TRBV12-4 to TRBJ2-7; TRBD2 might be the D (6 bases). V was clipped by 3 bases and J by 2 bases, with 11 bases between them. CDR3 length: 14 residues.

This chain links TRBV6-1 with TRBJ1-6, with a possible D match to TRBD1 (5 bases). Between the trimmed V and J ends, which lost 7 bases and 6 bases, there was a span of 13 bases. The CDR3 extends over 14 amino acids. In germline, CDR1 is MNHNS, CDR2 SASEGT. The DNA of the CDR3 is TGTGCCAGCACCGCACGGGGGATTAATTCACCCCTCCACTTT. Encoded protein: CASTARGINSPLHF.

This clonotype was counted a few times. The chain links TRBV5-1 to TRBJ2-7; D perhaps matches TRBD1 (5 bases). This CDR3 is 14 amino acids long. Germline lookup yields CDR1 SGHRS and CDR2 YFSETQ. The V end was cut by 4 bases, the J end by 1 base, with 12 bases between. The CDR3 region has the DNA TGCGCCAGCAGCACACAGGACAAATCCTACGAGCAGTACTTC. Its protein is CASSTQDKSYEQYF.

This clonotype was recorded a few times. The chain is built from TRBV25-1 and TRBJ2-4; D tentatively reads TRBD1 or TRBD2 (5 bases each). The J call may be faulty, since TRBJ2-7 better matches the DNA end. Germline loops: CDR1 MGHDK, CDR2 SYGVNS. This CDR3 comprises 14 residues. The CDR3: CASSDNGRGAEQYF. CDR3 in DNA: TGTGCCAGCAGTGATAACGGCAGAGGGGCCGAGCAGTACTTC.

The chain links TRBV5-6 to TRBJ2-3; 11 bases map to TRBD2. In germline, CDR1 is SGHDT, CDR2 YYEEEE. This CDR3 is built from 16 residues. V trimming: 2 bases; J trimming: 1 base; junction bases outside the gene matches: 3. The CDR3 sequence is CASSFQLAGGTDTQYF. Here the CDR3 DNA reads TGTGCCAGCAGCTTTCAACTAGCGGGAGGCACAGATACGCAGTATTTT.

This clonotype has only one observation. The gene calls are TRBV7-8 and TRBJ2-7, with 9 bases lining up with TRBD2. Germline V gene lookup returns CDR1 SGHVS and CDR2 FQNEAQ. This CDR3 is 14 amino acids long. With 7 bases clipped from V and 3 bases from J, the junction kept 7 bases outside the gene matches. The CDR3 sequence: CASTLRLADYEQYF. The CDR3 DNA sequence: TGTGCCAGCACCCTTCGACTAGCGGACTACGAGCAGTACTTC.

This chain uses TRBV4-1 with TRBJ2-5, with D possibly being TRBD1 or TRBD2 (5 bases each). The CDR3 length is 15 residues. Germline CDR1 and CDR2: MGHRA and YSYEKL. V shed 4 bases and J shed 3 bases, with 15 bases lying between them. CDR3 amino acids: CASSPGPGTEETQYF. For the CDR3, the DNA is TGCGCCAGCAGCCCCGGGCCCGGGACCGAAGAGACCCAGTACTTC.

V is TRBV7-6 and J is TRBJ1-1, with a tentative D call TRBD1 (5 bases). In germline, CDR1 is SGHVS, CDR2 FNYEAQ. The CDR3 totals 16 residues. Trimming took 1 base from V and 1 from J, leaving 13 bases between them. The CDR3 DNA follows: TGTGCCAGCAGCTTAGATGTCAGGGCCAGGAACACTGAAGCTTTCTTT. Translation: CASSLDVRARNTEAFF.

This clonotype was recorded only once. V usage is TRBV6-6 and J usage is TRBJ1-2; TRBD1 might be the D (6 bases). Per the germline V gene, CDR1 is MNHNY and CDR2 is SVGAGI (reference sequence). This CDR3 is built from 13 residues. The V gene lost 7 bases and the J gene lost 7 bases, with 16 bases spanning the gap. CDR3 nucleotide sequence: TGTGCCAGCACCTCGTGGGGGGCGCGTGGCTACACCTTC. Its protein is CASTSWGARGYTF.

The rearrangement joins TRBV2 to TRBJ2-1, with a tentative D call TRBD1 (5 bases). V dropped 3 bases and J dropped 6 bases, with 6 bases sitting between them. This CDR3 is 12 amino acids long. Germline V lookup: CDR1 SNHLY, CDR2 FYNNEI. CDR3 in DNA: TGTGCCAGCAGTGAGACAGTCAATGAGCAGTTCTTC. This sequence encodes CASSETVNEQFF.

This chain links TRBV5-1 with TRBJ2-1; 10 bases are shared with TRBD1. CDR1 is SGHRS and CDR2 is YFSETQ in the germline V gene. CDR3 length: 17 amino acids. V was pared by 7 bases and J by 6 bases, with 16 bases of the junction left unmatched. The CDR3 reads CASSLGQGNSGGNEQFF. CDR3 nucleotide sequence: TGCGCCAGCTCCCTGGGACAGGGGAATTCGGGAGGCAATGAGCAGTTCTTC. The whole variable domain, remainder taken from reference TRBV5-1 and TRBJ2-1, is KAGVTQTPRYLIKTRGQQVTLSCSPISGHRSVSWYQQTPGQGLQFLFEYFSETQRNKGNFPGRFSGRQFSNSRSEMNVSTLELGDSALYLCASSLGQGNSGGNEQFFGPGTRLTVL.

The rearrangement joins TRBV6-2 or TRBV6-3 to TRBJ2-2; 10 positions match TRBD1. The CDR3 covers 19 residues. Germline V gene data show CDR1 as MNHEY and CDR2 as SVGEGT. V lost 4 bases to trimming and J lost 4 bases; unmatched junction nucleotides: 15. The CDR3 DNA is TGTGCCAGCAGTTTATACCCGGGACAGGGGATGCCGGGCACCGGGGAGCTGTTTTTT. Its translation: CASSLYPGQGMPGTGELFF.

The CDR3, as DNA: TGTGCCAGCAGTTTGGGAACTAGCGGCCCTACGCGGGAGACCCAGTACTTC. Encoded protein: CASSLGTSGPTRETQYF. The genes are TRBV27 and TRBJ2-5, with TRBD2 identical over 8 bases. The CDR3 sequence is 17 residues long. Unmatched junction bases numbered 14, after V lost 3 bases and J lost 5 bases. Germline values: CDR1 MNHEY, CDR2 SMNVEV (reference sequence).

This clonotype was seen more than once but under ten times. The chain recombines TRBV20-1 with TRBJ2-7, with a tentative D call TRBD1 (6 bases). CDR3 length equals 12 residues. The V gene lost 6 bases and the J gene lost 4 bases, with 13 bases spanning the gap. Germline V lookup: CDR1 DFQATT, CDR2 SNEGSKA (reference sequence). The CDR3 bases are TGCAGTGCGGCCGGGACACTGTACGAGCAGTACTTC. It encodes CSAAGTLYEQYF.

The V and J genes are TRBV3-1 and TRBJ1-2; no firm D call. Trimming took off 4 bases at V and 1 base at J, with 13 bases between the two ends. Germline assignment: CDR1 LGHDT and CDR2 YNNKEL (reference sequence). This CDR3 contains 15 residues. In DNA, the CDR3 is TGTGCCAGCAGCCCAACATCGACGGGTAACTATGGCTACACCTTC. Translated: CASSPTSTGNYGYTF.

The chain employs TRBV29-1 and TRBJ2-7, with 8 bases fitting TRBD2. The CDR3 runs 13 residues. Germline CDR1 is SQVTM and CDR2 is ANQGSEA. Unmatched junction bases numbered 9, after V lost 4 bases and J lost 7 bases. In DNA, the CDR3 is TGCAGCGTTGTAGCGGGGCTTTACAATGAGCAGTACTTC. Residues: CSVVAGLYNEQYF.

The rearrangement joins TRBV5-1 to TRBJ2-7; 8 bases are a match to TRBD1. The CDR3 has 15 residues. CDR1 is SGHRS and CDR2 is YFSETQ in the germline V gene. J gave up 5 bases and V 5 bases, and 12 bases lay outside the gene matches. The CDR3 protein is CASSASGTGLNEQYF. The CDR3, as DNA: TGCGCCAGCAGTGCCTCCGGGACAGGCCTAAACGAGCAGTACTTC.

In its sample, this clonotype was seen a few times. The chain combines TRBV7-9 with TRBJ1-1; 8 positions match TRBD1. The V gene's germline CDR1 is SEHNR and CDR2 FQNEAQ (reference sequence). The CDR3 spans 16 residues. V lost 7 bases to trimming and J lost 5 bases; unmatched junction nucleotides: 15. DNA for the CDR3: TGTGCCAGCATCCAGCTCCCGGACAGGGCGGTAACTGAAGCTTTCTTT. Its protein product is CASIQLPDRAVTEAFF.

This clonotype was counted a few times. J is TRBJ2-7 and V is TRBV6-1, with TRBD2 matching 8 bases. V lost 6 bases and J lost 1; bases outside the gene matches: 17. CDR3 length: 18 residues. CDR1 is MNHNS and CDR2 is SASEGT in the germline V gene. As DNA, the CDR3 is TGTGCCAGCAGCCTAGCGCCATGGGGTAGCGGGGCGTCCTACGAGCAGTACTTC. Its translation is CASSLAPWGSGASYEQYF.

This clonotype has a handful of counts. Here the CDR3 DNA reads TGTGCCAGCAGTTACACGACAGGAGCCTACGAGCAGTACTTC. This encodes CASSYTTGAYEQYF. The V gene is TRBV6-6, the J gene TRBJ2-7; tentatively, D is TRBD1 (6 bases). The CDR3 is made up of 14 amino acids. Germline-derived CDR1 and CDR2 are MNHNY and SVGAGI (reference sequence). V shed 2 bases and J shed 2 bases, with 10 bases lying between them.

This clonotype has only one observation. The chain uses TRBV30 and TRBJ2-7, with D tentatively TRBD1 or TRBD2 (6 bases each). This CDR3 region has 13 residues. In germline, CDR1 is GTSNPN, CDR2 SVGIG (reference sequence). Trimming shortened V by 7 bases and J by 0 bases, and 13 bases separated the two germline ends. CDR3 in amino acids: CAYYGGPSYEQYF. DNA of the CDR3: TGTGCCTACTATGGGGGGCCCTCCTACGAGCAGTACTTC.

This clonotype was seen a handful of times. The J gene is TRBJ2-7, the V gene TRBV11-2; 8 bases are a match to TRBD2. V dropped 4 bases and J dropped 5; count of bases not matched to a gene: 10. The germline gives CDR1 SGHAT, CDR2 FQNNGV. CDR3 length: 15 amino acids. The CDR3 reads CASSSPGLVRDEQYF. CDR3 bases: TGTGCCAGCAGCTCACCGGGACTAGTACGGGACGAGCAGTACTTC.